This paragraph covers one T cell receptor beta chain sequence. Its antigen is undetermined. Only in-frame clones appear in the TCRdb table, and some are missing; sequencing was by immunoSEQ multiplex PCR. The sample includes over 95,000 clones, around 89% of them seen just once. These data come from a study of T cell responses to AZD1222 COVID-19 vaccine. The V and J ends lost 4 bases and 5 bases, in that order; junction bases with no gene match: 4. The germline V gene encodes CDR1 SEHNR and CDR2 FQNEAQ (reference sequence). The length of the CDR3 is 14 residues. The study's findings and limits: It should be noted that donors were predominantly white British and more often female, and clonal diversity was possibly underestimated.

The sequencing used peripheral blood, collected on day 0 of AZD1222 vaccination. The chain links TRBV7-9 to TRBJ1-4; 7 bases map to TRBD1. The clonotype comes from an adult in good health. CDR3 amino acids: CASSWDSQNEKLFF. The CDR3 DNA is TGTGCCAGCAGCTGGGACAGCCAAAATGAAAAACTGTTTTTT.